This T cell receptor beta chain was recovered during a study of blood T cell repertoires in COVID-19. Background on the study: Acute-phase and convalescent COVID-19 samples originated in the United States, Italy and Spain.

Assay: immunoSEQ multiplex PCR; the TCRdb copy retains only in-frame clones and omits some. The table lists approximately 59,000 clones, about 81% of them singletons, with approximately 14% in the top ten. Trimming took off 5 bases at V and 11 bases at J, with 26 bases between the two ends. Germline V gives CDR1 SGHTA, CDR2 FQGNSA. The CDR3 consists of 16 residues. The sequence was collected from an elderly man with acute or convalescent COVID-19. The sample comprised peripheral blood. V is TRBV7-2 and J is TRBJ2-3, with D possibly being TRBD2 (6 bases). In DNA form, the CDR3 reads TGTGCCAGCAGCCCCACGGGGACGGGTGGGGGGTTTGTGCAGTATTTT. Protein sequence: CASSPTGTGGGFVQYF.